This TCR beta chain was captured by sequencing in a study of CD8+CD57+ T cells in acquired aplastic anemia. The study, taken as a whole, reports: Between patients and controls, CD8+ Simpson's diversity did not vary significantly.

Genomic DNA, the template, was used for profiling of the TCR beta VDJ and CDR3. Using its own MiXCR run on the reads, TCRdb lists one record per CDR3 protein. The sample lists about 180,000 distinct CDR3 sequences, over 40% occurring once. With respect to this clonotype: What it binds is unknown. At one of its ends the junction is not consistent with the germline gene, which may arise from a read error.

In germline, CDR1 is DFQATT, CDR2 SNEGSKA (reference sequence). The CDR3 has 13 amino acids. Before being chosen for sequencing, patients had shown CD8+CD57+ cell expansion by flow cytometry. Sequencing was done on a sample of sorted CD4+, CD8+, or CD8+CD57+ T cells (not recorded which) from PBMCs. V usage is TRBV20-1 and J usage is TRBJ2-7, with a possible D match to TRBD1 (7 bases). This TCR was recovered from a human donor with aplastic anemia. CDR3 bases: TGCAGTGCTGGAGACAGGGACTGGTACGAGCAGTACTTC. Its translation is CSAGDRDWYEQYF.